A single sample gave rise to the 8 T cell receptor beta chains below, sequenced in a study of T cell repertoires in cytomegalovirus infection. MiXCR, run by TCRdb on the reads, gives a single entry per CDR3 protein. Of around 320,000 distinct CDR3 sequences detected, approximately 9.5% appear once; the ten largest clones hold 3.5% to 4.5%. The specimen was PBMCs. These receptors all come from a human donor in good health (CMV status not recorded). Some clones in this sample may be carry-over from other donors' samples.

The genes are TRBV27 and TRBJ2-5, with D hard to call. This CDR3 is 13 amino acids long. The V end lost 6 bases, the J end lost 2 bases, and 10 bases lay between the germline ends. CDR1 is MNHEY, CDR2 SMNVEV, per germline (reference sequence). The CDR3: CASSRLEQETQYF. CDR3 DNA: TGTGCCAGCAGCCGTTTAGAGCAAGAGACCCAGTACTTC.

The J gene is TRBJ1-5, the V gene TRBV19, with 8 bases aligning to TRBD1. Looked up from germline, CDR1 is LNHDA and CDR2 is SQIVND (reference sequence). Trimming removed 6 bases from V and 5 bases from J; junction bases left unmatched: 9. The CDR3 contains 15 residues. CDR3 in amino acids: CASSLPGTGDQPQHF. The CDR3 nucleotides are TGTGCCAGTAGCCTCCCTGGGACAGGAGATCAGCCCCAGCATTTT.

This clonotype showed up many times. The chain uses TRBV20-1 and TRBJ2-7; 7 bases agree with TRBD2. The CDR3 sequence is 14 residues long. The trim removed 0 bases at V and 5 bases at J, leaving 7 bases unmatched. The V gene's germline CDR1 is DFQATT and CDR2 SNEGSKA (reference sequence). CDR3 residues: CSARDPGRHHEQYF. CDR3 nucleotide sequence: TGCAGTGCTAGAGATCCCGGGAGGCACCACGAGCAGTACTTC.

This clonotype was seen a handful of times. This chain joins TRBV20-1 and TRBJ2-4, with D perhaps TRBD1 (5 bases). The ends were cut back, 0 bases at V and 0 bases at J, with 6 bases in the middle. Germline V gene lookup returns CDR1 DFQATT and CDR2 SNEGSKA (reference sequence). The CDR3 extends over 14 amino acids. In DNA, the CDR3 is TGCAGTGCTAGAGAAGGGGTAGCCAAAAACATTCAGTACTTC. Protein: CSAREGVAKNIQYF.

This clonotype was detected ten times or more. CDR3 residues: CASSQGRGHQREKLFF. In DNA, the CDR3 is TGTGCCAGCAGCCAAGGGCGGGGACACCAGAGGGAAAAACTGTTTTTT. The chain links TRBV3-1 to TRBJ1-4; TRBD1 might be the D (6 bases). Germline CDR1 LGHDT, CDR2 YNNKEL (reference sequence). The V end lost 1 base, the J end lost 8 bases, and 17 bases lay between the germline ends. The CDR3 runs to 16 residues. Looking up the rest from reference TRBV3-1 and TRBJ1-4 gives the full variable domain: DTAVSQTPKYLVTQMGNDKSIKCEQNLGHDTMYWYKQDSKKFLKIMFSYNNKELIINETVPNRFSPKSPDKAHLNLHINSLELGDSAVYFCASSQGRGHQREKLFFGSGTQLSVL.

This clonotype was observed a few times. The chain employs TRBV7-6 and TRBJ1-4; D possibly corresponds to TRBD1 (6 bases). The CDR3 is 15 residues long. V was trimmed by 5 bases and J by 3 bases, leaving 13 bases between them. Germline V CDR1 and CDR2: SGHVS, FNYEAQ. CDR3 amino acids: CASSPRTAANEKLFF. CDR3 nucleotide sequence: TGTGCCAGCAGCCCGCGGACAGCGGCTAATGAAAAACTGTTTTTT.

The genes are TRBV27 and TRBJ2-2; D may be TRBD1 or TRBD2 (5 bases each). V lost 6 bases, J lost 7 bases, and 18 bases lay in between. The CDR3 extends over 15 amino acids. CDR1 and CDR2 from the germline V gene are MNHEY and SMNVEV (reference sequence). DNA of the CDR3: TGTGCCAGCAGCCCCTCGGGACCCCTAAGCGGGGAGCTGTTTTTT. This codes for CASSPSGPLSGELFF.

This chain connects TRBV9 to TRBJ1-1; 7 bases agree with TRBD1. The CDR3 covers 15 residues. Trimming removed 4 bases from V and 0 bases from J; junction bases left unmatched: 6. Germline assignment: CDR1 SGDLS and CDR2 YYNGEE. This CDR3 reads CASSQSDRVNTEAFF. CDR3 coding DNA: TGTGCCAGCAGCCAAAGCGACAGGGTGAACACTGAAGCTTTCTTT.